The 5 T cell receptor beta chains in this list originate from one sample, sequenced in a study of CD8 T cells in Susac syndrome. RNA in amounts of roughly 0.5 to 1 ug was reverse transcribed with random hexamers. TCRdb reanalysed the immunoSEQ multiplex PCR reads using MiXCR and keeps one entry per CDR3 protein. The repertoire includes 400,000 to 550,000 distinct CDR3 sequences, 75% to 90% of them detected once, and about 0.12% sits in the top ten. Sequencing input: CD8+ T cells from PBMCs. These receptors were obtained from a human donor with multiple sclerosis.

V usage is TRBV20-1 and J usage is TRBJ2-7; TRBD1 matches 8 bases. The germline V gene encodes CDR1 DFQATT and CDR2 SNEGSKA (reference sequence). The CDR3 loop spans 19 amino acids. V lost 1 base to trimming and J lost 0 bases; unmatched junction nucleotides: 17. Here the CDR3 DNA reads TGCAGTGCTAGAGTCCCCCCCGGGGTTACAGGGGGGATCTCCTACGAGCAGTACTTC. Its translation is CSARVPPGVTGGISYEQYF.

This chain uses TRBV5-6 with TRBJ1-1; a weak D match, TRBD1 (5 bases). The CDR3 has 12 residues. The V gene lost 2 bases and the J gene lost 7 bases, with 9 bases spanning the gap. Germline loops: CDR1 SGHDT, CDR2 YYEEEE. The CDR3 spells CASSFGTDEAFF. For the CDR3, the DNA is TGTGCCAGCAGCTTTGGGACGGATGAAGCTTTCTTT. Complete variable domain (other parts from reference TRBV5-6 and TRBJ1-1): DAGVTQSPTHLIKTRGQQVTLRCSPKSGHDTVSWYQQALGQGPQFIFQYYEEEERQRGNFPDRFSGHQFPNYSSELNVNALLLGDSALYLCASSFGTDEAFFGQGTRLTVV.

The V gene is TRBV27, the J gene TRBJ2-7; 7 bases fit TRBD1. Germline CDR1 MNHEY, CDR2 SMNVEV (reference sequence). V shed 8 bases and J 2 bases; nucleotides not matched to a gene: 18. The CDR3 is 17 residues long. This chain's CDR3 is CASQGEGAVVKAYEQYF. CDR3 coding DNA: TGTGCCAGCCAGGGTGAGGGGGCTGTCGTTAAGGCCTACGAGCAGTACTTC.

This chain connects TRBV4-1 to TRBJ2-1; 7 nucleotides agree with TRBD1. Germline CDR1 and CDR2: MGHRA and YSYEKL. This CDR3 has 14 residues. After removal of 4 bases from V and 9 bases from J, the junction contained 9 bases not matched to a gene. CDR3 sequence (DNA): TGCGCCAGCAGCCCAGTCGGTTCAGGGGGTGAGCAGTTCTTC. It is translated as CASSPVGSGGEQFF.

The sample holds one count of this clonotype. The V call is TRBV5-1, the J call TRBJ2-2, with 9 bases fitting TRBD2. J gave up 3 bases and V 5 bases, and 14 bases lay outside the gene matches. This CDR3 spans 18 amino acids. Germline values: CDR1 SGHRS, CDR2 YFSETQ. The CDR3 protein is CASSPWRREGRYTGELFF. DNA of the CDR3: TGCGCCAGCAGTCCCTGGCGGCGGGAGGGCCGGTACACCGGGGAGCTGTTTTTT.